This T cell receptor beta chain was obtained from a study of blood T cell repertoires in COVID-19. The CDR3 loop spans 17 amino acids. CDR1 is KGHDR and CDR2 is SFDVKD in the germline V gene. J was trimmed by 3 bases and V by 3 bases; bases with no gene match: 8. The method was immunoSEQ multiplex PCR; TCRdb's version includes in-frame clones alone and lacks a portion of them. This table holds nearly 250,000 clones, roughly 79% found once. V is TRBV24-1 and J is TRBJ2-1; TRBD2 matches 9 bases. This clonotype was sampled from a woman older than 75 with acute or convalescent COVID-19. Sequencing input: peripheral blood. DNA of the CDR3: TGTGCCACCAGTGATCCCGTTGCTAGCGGGAACTACAATGAGCAGTTCTTC. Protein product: CATSDPVASGNYNEQFF.